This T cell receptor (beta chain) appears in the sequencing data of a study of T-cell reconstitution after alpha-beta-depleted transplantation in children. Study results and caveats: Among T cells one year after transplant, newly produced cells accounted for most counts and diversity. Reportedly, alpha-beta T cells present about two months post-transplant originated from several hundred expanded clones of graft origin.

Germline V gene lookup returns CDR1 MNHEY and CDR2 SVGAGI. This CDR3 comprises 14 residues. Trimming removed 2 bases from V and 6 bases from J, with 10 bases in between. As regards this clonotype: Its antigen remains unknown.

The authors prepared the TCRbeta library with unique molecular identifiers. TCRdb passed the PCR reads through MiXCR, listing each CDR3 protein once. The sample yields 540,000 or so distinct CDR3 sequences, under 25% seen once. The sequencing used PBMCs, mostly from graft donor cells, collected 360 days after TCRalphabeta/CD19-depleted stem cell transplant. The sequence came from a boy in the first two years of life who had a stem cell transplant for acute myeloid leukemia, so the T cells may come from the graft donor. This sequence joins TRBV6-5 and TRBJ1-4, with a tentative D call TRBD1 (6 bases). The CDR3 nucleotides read TGTGCCAGCAGTTACACGGGGGGCCATGAAAAACTGTTTTTT. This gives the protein CASSYTGGHEKLFF.